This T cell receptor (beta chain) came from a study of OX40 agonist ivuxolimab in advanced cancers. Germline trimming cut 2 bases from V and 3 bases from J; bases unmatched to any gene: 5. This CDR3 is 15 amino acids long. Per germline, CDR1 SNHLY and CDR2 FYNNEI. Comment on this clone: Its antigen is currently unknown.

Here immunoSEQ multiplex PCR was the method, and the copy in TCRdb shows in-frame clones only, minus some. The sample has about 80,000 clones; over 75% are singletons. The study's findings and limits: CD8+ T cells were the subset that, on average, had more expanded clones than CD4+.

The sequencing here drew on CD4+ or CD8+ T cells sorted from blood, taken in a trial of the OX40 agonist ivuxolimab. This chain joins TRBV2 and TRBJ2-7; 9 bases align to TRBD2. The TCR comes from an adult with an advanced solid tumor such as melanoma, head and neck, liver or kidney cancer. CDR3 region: CASSETSGRFYEQYF. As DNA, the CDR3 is TGTGCCAGCAGTGAAACTAGCGGGCGATTCTACGAGCAGTACTTC.